These 5 T cell receptor beta chains were all obtained from the same sample, sequenced in a study of Ad26.COV2.S vaccination and SARS-CoV-2 variants. Clones were read by immunoSEQ multiplex PCR, and TCRdb kept only the in-frame ones, dropping some. The data contain about 480,000 clones, roughly 89% of them singletons. The treatment is: about 20 received Ad26.COV2.S at low or high dose, single or two shots; about 5 received placebo; per-sample allocation not given. Sampling was done on day 63 after the first vaccine or placebo injection. Sequenced here: peripheral blood, sampled in a trial of Ad26.COV2.S vaccine versus placebo. The source of these receptors is a person between 18 and 65 years old who received the Ad26.COV2.S COVID-19 vaccine or a placebo.

The V gene is TRBV3-1 (or the pseudogene TRBV3-2), the J gene TRBJ2-7; 9 nucleotides line up with TRBD1. Germline V CDR1 and CDR2: LGHDT, YNNKEL (reference sequence). The CDR3 has 18 amino acids. With V trimmed by 0 bases and J by 3 bases, 12 bases remained unmatched. The CDR3 DNA reads as TGTGCCAGCAGCCAAGAACTGTTTGGGACAGGGTTTTGCTACGAGCAGTACTTC. Translation gives CASSQELFGTGFCYEQYF.

V usage is TRBV30 and J usage is TRBJ2-7; 9 bases are shared with TRBD1. Germline lookup yields CDR1 GTSNPN and CDR2 SVGIG (reference sequence). V lost 6 bases, J lost 7 bases, and 4 bases stayed unmatched. The CDR3 has 11 amino acids. CDR3 nucleotide sequence: TGTGCCTGTACAGGGGGCCGAGAGCAGTACTTC. It specifies CACTGGREQYF.

The rearrangement uses TRBV19 and TRBJ2-1; D remains unclear. In germline, CDR1 is LNHDA, CDR2 SQIVND (reference sequence). V shed 7 bases and J shed 2 bases, with 9 bases lying between them. CDR3 length: 13 residues. The CDR3 DNA reads as TGTGCCAGTAACCCAGGTCCCTACAATGAGCAGTTCTTC. Translated: CASNPGPYNEQFF. Filled out from reference TRBV19 and TRBJ2-1, the complete variable domain reads DGGITQSPKYLFRKEGQNVTLSCEQNLNHDAMYWYRQDPGQGLRLIYYSQIVNDFQKGDIAEGYSVSREKKESFPLTVTSAQKNPTAFYLCASNPGPYNEQFFGPGTRLTVL.

The J gene is TRBJ2-7, the V gene TRBV7-2, with 10 positions matching TRBD2. The CDR3 has 17 amino acids. V shed 0 bases and J 7 bases; nucleotides not matched to a gene: 12. CDR1 SGHTA and CDR2 FQGNSA come from the germline V gene. The CDR3 is CASSLAQSGRGIGEQYF. The CDR3 DNA reads TGTGCCAGCAGCTTAGCTCAGAGCGGGAGGGGTATAGGGGAGCAGTACTTC.

The rearrangement links TRBV5-1 to TRBJ1-6; a weak D match, TRBD1 (5 bases). Germline values: CDR1 SGHRS, CDR2 YFSETQ. This CDR3 spans 16 amino acids. Trimming left V 2 bases short and J 4 bases short, with 13 bases between. The CDR3 sequence: CASSFGLKGYNSPLHF. The CDR3 DNA follows: TGCGCCAGCAGCTTCGGTCTAAAGGGGTATAATTCACCCCTCCACTTT.